The 2 T cell receptor beta chains given below trace back to one sample, sequenced in a study of blood T cell repertoires in COVID-19. The data were produced by immunoSEQ multiplex PCR, yet TCRdb's version contains in-frame clones alone and is incomplete. The sample lists about 260,000 clones; 86% were seen once. Specimen: peripheral blood. These receptors all stem from a man aged 25 to 40 with active or convalescent COVID-19.

CDR3 nucleotides: TGTGCCAGCGGGGACAGTGATGGCTACACCTTC. Translating gives CASGDSDGYTF. The chain carries TRBV4-2 and TRBJ1-2, with TRBD1 identical over 7 bases. The CDR3 sequence is 11 residues long. Germline V CDR1 and CDR2: LGHNA, YNFKEQ. V shed 8 bases and J 6 bases; nucleotides not matched to a gene: 3.

The gene calls are TRBV19 and TRBJ1-2; TRBD1 is a possible D gene (5 bases). V was pared by 3 bases and J by 8 bases, with 10 bases between. Germline CDR1 and CDR2: LNHDA and SQIVND (reference sequence). The CDR3 spans 12 residues. The CDR3 sequence is CASSMDILGYTF. The CDR3 DNA sequence: TGTGCCAGTAGTATGGACATCCTAGGCTACACCTTC. Full variable domain (missing parts from reference TRBV19 and TRBJ1-2): DGGITQSPKYLFRKEGQNVTLSCEQNLNHDAMYWYRQDPGQGLRLIYYSQIVNDFQKGDIAEGYSVSREKKESFPLTVTSAQKNPTAFYLCASSMDILGYTFGSGTRLTVV.